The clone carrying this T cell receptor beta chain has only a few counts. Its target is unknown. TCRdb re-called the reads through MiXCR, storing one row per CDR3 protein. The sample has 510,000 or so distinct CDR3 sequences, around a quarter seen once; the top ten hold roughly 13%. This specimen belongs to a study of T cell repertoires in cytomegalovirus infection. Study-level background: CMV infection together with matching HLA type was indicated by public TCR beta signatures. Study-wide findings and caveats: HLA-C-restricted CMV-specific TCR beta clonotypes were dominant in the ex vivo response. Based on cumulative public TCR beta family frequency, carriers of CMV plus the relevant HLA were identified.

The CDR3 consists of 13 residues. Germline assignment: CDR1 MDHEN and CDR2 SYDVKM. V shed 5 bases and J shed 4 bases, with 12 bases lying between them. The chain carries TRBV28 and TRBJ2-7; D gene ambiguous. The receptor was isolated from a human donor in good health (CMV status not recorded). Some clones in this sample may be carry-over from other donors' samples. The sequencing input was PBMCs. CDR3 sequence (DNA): TGTGCCAGCAGTAGCCCTGGGCGGTACGAGCAGTACGTC. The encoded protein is CASSSPGRYEQYV.